The 5 T cell receptor beta chains given below trace back to one sample, sequenced in a study of blood T cell repertoires in COVID-19. The method was immunoSEQ multiplex PCR; TCRdb's version includes in-frame clones alone and lacks a portion of them. The sample records around 480,000 clones, roughly 87% being singletons. Source material: PBMCs or T cells enriched from blood (not recorded which). These receptors originate from a woman under 30 who had recovered from COVID-19.

The table lists this clone with a count of one. The chain couples TRBV19 to TRBJ1-4; D is possibly TRBD1 (6 bases). Trimming shortened V by 8 bases and J by 4 bases, and 14 bases separated the two germline ends. Germline assignment: CDR1 LNHDA and CDR2 SQIVND (reference sequence). The CDR3 runs 14 residues. CDR3 DNA: TGTGCCAGTGGAACCGGGACACTTAATGAAAAACTGTTTTTT. This codes for CASGTGTLNEKLFF.

V gene TRBV27 combines with J gene TRBJ2-5; 8 bases match TRBD1. V shed 8 bases, J shed 2 bases, and the junction held 10 bases outside the gene matches. The CDR3 is 15 residues long. The germline V gene encodes CDR1 MNHEY and CDR2 SMNVEV (reference sequence). In DNA form, the CDR3 reads TGTGCCAGCCGACCCCTTTACAGGGGGCAAGAGACCCAGTACTTC. Its protein product is CASRPLYRGQETQYF.

The chain couples TRBV3-1 (or the pseudogene TRBV3-2) to TRBJ2-2, with D tentatively TRBD1 (5 bases). The CDR3 contains 14 residues. The ends were cut back, 0 bases at V and 6 bases at J, with 8 bases in the middle. Germline V gene sequence: CDR1 LGHDT, CDR2 YNNKEL (reference sequence). The CDR3 spells CASSQELGAGELFF. The CDR3 DNA follows: TGTGCCAGCAGCCAAGAATTAGGGGCCGGGGAGCTGTTTTTT.

The chain carries TRBV28 and TRBJ1-2, with TRBD1 matching over 9 bases. CDR3 length: 15 amino acids. CDR1 MDHEN and CDR2 SYDVKM come from the germline V gene. The V segment lost 5 bases and the J segment 9 bases; nucleotides outside the gene matches: 13. This CDR3 is CASSPSLDRGFSYTF. The CDR3 DNA is TGTGCCAGCAGTCCTTCTCTTGACAGGGGGTTTAGCTACACCTTC.

The chain is built from TRBV15 and TRBJ1-6, with 7 bases identical to TRBD1. V trimming: 5 bases; J trimming: 0 bases; junction bases outside the gene matches: 10. The germline V gene encodes CDR1 LNHNV and CDR2 YYDKDF (reference sequence). CDR3 length: 18 amino acids. Written as DNA, the CDR3 is TGTGCCACCAGCCCCCGGCTAACAGGGGACTCCTATAATTCACCCCTCCACTTT. It is translated as CATSPRLTGDSYNSPLHF.